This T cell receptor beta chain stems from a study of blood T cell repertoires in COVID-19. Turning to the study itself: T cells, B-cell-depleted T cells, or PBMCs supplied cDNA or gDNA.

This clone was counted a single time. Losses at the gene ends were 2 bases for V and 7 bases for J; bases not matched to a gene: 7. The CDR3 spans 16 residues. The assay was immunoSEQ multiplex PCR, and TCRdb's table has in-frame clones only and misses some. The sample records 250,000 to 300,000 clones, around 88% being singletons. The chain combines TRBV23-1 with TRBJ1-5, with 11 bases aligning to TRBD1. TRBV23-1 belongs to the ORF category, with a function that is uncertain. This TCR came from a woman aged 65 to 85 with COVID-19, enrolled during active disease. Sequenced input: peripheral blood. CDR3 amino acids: CASSQRGQGAGQPQHF. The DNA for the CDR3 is TGCGCCAGCAGTCAACGCGGACAGGGGGCAGGACAGCCCCAGCATTTT.